This TCR beta chain comes out of a study of blood T cells in healthy people across ages. General study findings and limits: Long-lived donors exceeded aged donors in naive CD4+ cells and diversity.

Alongside a J-beta primer mix, a sample-barcoded 5' primer served in a second PCR lasting roughly 6 to 11 cycles. MiXCR, applied by TCRdb to the 5' RACE reads, yields one record per CDR3 protein. Altogether 1,500,000 or so distinct CDR3 sequences are present, about 45% being singletons, with the ten largest covering 4%. The CDR3 is 15 residues long. J lost 10 bases, V lost 2 bases, and 10 bases had no gene match. Germline V gene sequence: CDR1 SGDLS, CDR2 YYNGEE. Remarks on this clonotype: No antigen is known for it.

Material: blood. The TCR sequence derives from a woman aged 18-35 years in good health. The V and J genes are TRBV9 and TRBJ2-1, with TRBD1 matching over 9 bases. The CDR3 protein is CASSVDPGQGREQFF. DNA for the CDR3: TGTGCCAGCAGCGTGGATCCGGGACAGGGCAGGGAGCAGTTCTTC.